The present T cell receptor beta chain was sequenced within a study of T cells in Graves' hyperthyroidism and ophthalmopathy. This clonotype showed up many times. Antigen specificity is unknown. Study-wide findings and caveats: Most expanded thyroid clonotypes above 0.001 recurred in blood.

Stable hyperthyroidism: no ophthalmopathy progression over 18 months of follow-up. Hyperthyroidism patients were newly diagnosed, had disease duration under 2 months, and were aged 18 to 65 years. The source material, RNA transcripts, was used to amplify TCR beta CDR3 regions. TCR CDR3 regions were first amplified by RT-PCR with HTBI primers. TCRdb itself ran the multiplex PCR reads through MiXCR, one entry per CDR3 protein. Here the sample spans around 420,000 distinct CDR3 sequences, 12% to 15% being singletons. Germline-derived CDR1 and CDR2 are MDHEN and SYDVKM. V lost 4 bases, J lost 5 bases, and 10 bases stayed unmatched. There are 15 residues in the CDR3.

The gene calls are TRBV28 and TRBJ2-5; TRBD1 agrees at 7 bases. This receptor was obtained from a woman younger than 35 with Graves' hyperthyroidism. Sequenced material: blood. CDR3 DNA sequence: TGTGCCAGCAGTTCCGGCCGAGGGGGCCGGGAGACCCAGTACTTC. It yields the protein CASSSGRGGRETQYF.